The 25 T cell receptor beta chains given below trace back to one sample, sequenced in a study of response to subunit inactivated influenza vaccine. TCRdb reprocessed the RT-PCR reads via MiXCR and lists one record per CDR3 protein. The sample yields about 540,000 distinct CDR3 sequences, under 30% seen once. These same records also appear under a second study, on T cells expressing NK-cell markers. Per that paper: With UMIs, 5'RACE template switching was used to make TCR beta cDNA.

The starting material was CD4+ T cells sorted from PBMCs, obtained roughly 12 days after vaccination. These receptors all stem from a man between 50 and 59 years old who received an inactivated influenza vaccine.

V is TRBV4-2 and J is TRBJ1-1, with 9 bases aligning to TRBD1. This CDR3 spans 16 amino acids. The V gene end was trimmed by 4 bases and the J gene end by 5 bases; junction bases not matched to a gene: 11. In germline, CDR1 is LGHNA, CDR2 YNFKEQ. In nucleotides, the CDR3 is TGTGCCAGCAGCCCTGAAAACAGGGGGCAAAGTACTGAAGCTTTCTTT. Its protein product is CASSPENRGQSTEAFF.

This clonotype was counted between two and nine times. The V gene is TRBV12-3 or TRBV12-4, the J gene TRBJ2-6; 9 bases line up with TRBD1. J was trimmed by 0 bases and V by 6 bases; bases with no gene match: 6. The CDR3 runs to 17 residues. Written as DNA, the CDR3 is TGTGCCAGCAGGGCGACAGGGGGTCTCTCTGGGGCCAACGTCCTGACTTTC. This sequence encodes CASRATGGLSGANVLTF.

This clonotype was detected only a few times. The genes are TRBV20-1 and TRBJ2-4, with 9 bases fitting TRBD1. From germline, CDR1 is DFQATT and CDR2 SNEGSKA (reference sequence). J was trimmed by 7 bases and V by 2 bases; bases with no gene match: 9. The CDR3 contains 15 residues. The CDR3 nucleotides are TGCAGTGCTAGAAACCCGGGACAGGGTGGGAACATTCAGTACTTC. The encoded protein is CSARNPGQGGNIQYF.

This rearrangement joins TRBV2 to TRBJ1-5; TRBD1 aligns across 10 bases. The CDR3 runs 14 residues. V lost 7 bases and J lost 2; bases outside the gene matches: 2. Germline lookup yields CDR1 SNHLY and CDR2 FYNNEI. The CDR3 reads CASTGTGGNQPQHF. The DNA of the CDR3 is TGTGCCAGCACAGGGACAGGGGGCAATCAGCCCCAGCATTTT.

This clonotype was detected a few times. The chain employs TRBV5-1 and TRBJ2-1; D is possibly TRBD1 or TRBD2 (5 bases each). The CDR3 is 17 residues long. V lost 0 bases and J 2 bases, leaving 15 bases between the germline ends. Per the germline V gene, CDR1 is SGHRS and CDR2 is YFSETQ. This CDR3 is CASSLALGREPYNEQFF. The CDR3 bases are TGCGCCAGCAGCTTGGCATTGGGACGTGAGCCCTACAATGAGCAGTTCTTC.

The CDR3 here is CASSPFPGANVLTF. For the CDR3, the DNA is TGTGCCAGCAGTCCCTTTCCTGGGGCCAACGTCCTGACTTTC. The J gene is TRBJ2-6, the V gene TRBV2; D is undetermined. The CDR3 loop spans 14 amino acids. Germline assignment: CDR1 SNHLY and CDR2 FYNNEI. V shed 5 bases and J shed 2 bases, with 7 bases lying between them. Full variable domain (outside the CDR3, taken from reference TRBV2 and TRBJ2-6): EPEVTQTPSHQVTQMGQEVILRCVPISNHLYFYWYRQILGQKVEFLVSFYNNEISEKSEIFDDQFSVERPDGSNFTLKIRSTKLEDSAMYFCASSPFPGANVLTFGAGSRLTVL.

The rearrangement uses TRBV10-3 and TRBJ1-5; D not certain. The V end lost 4 bases, the J end lost 6 bases, and 13 bases lay between the germline ends. CDR1 is ENHRY and CDR2 is SYGVKD in the germline V gene. This CDR3 has 14 amino acids. The CDR3: CAISGPGVGQPQHF. For the CDR3, the DNA is TGTGCCATCAGTGGTCCCGGGGTGGGTCAGCCCCAGCATTTT.

This clonotype occurred many times. This chain joins TRBV7-9 and TRBJ1-4, with a weak D call TRBD1 (5 bases). Germline V gene data show CDR1 as SEHNR and CDR2 as FQNEAQ (reference sequence). V lost 0 bases to trimming and J lost 7 bases, with 9 bases between them. The CDR3 runs to 14 residues. The CDR3 DNA sequence: TGTGCCAGCAGCTTAGCCGGCGGGACTGAAAAACTGTTTTTT. It yields the protein CASSLAGGTEKLFF.

The gene calls are TRBV12-3 or TRBV12-4 and TRBJ2-3; no clear D gene. The CDR3 contains 13 residues. Trimming left V 11 bases short and J 1 base short, with 13 bases between. Written as DNA, the CDR3 is TGTGCCTCAGGTCCTTCTGGCACAGATACGCAGTATTTT. This translates into CASGPSGTDTQYF.

Written as DNA, the CDR3 is TGTGCCACCAGTGTGAGGAGGGGAGAGACCCAGTACTTC. This codes for CATSVRRGETQYF. The chain has TRBV24-1 and TRBJ2-5; D might be TRBD2 (6 bases). V was cut by 5 bases and J by 4 bases, with 10 bases left in between. The CDR3 is made up of 13 amino acids. The germline V gene encodes CDR1 KGHDR and CDR2 SFDVKD.

The table lists this clonotype with many counts. The chain uses TRBV5-1 and TRBJ2-7; D gene ambiguous. The CDR3 contains 13 residues. Germline CDR1 reads SGHRS; CDR2 reads YFSETQ. Trimming removed 4 bases from V and 3 bases from J, with 11 bases in between. DNA for the CDR3: TGCGCCAGCAGCCGCGAACCTAGCTACGAGCAGTACTTC. It yields the protein CASSREPSYEQYF. The full variable domain, in which reference TRBV5-1 and TRBJ2-7 provide the parts outside the CDR3, is KAGVTQTPRYLIKTRGQQVTLSCSPISGHRSVSWYQQTPGQGLQFLFEYFSETQRNKGNFPGRFSGRQFSNSRSEMNVSTLELGDSALYLCASSREPSYEQYFGPGTRLTVT.

The table lists this clonotype with a few counts. The V and J genes are TRBV9 and TRBJ2-5, with 9 nucleotides matching TRBD1. Germline trimming cut 3 bases from V and 3 bases from J; bases unmatched to any gene: 9. The germline V gene encodes CDR1 SGDLS and CDR2 YYNGEE. The CDR3 length is 16 residues. The CDR3 bases are TGTGCCAGCAGCGCCCTAGCTGGACAGGGGAAAGAGACCCAGTACTTC. Amino acids: CASSALAGQGKETQYF. The full variable domain, with the rest looked up from reference TRBV9 and TRBJ2-5, is DSGVTQTPKHLITATGQRVTLRCSPRSGDLSVYWYQQSLDQGLQFLIQYYNGEERAKGNILERFSAQQFPDLHSELNLSSLELGDSALYFCASSALAGQGKETQYFGPGTRLLVL.

This clonotype has just a few counts. The gene calls are TRBV5-1 and TRBJ1-6; D uncertain. This CDR3 has 13 residues. Deletions cut 4 bases from V and 8 bases from J, with 10 bases between. Germline assignment: CDR1 SGHRS and CDR2 YFSETQ. The CDR3: CASSTSSDSPLHF. CDR3 coding DNA: TGCGCCAGCAGCACCAGCTCTGATTCACCCCTCCACTTT.

The V call is TRBV6-2 or TRBV6-3, the J call TRBJ2-6, with 10 positions matching TRBD1. The V gene's germline CDR1 is MNHEY and CDR2 SVGEGT. The length of the CDR3 is 20 residues. The V gene end was trimmed by 3 bases and the J gene end by 8 bases; junction bases not matched to a gene: 19. Written as DNA, the CDR3 is TGTGCCAGCAGTTATAATTCCCGTGGGACCTGGACAGGGGGATCCAACGTCCTGACTTTC. The encoded protein is CASSYNSRGTWTGGSNVLTF.

V and J are TRBV12-3 or TRBV12-4 and TRBJ1-6, with a weak D call TRBD1 (6 bases). This CDR3 spans 15 amino acids. The ends were cut back, 4 bases at V and 9 bases at J, with 16 bases in the middle. CDR3 in DNA: TGTGCCAGCAGTTCAGGGGTTTCTGGGATTTCACCCCTCCACTTT. It codes for CASSSGVSGISPLHF.

V gene TRBV5-1 combines with J gene TRBJ2-1, with D tentatively TRBD2 (6 bases). CDR1 is SGHRS, CDR2 YFSETQ, per germline. The CDR3 is 16 amino acids. The V end lost 0 bases, the J end lost 2 bases, and 12 bases lay between the germline ends. The CDR3 loop reads CASSLVVSGTYNEQFF. The CDR3 DNA reads TGCGCCAGCAGCTTGGTGGTTAGCGGAACCTACAATGAGCAGTTCTTC.

This clonotype showed up just a few times. The chain couples TRBV4-3 to TRBJ2-7, with TRBD1 matching over 11 bases. V lost 0 bases, J lost 6 bases, and 4 bases stayed unmatched. CDR1 is LGHNA and CDR2 is YSLEER in the germline V gene. This CDR3 region has 15 residues. Here the CDR3 reads CASSQDRDRGVEQYF. For the CDR3, the DNA is TGCGCCAGCAGCCAAGACCGGGACAGGGGGGTCGAGCAGTACTTC.

This clonotype was seen ten or more times. In DNA form, the CDR3 reads TGCAGCGTAGCAAAATATCCCGGGACTAGGAATGGCTACGAGCAGTACTTC. This codes for CSVAKYPGTRNGYEQYF. The V and J genes are TRBV29-1 and TRBJ2-7, with TRBD2 matching 8 bases. V was clipped by 6 bases and J by 3 bases; unmatched bases: 19. Germline loops: CDR1 SQVTM, CDR2 ANQGSEA. This CDR3 comprises 17 residues.

The chain employs TRBV18 and TRBJ2-3; 7 bases agree with TRBD2. J lost 6 bases, V lost 3 bases, and 6 bases had no gene match. Per germline, CDR1 KGHSH and CDR2 LQKENI. This CDR3 has 14 amino acids. The CDR3 region is CASSPLLALDTQYF. CDR3 nucleotide sequence: TGTGCCAGCTCACCTTTACTAGCGCTGGATACGCAGTATTTT.

This clonotype was seen ten or more times. The chain carries TRBV11-2 and TRBJ2-2; 8 bases align to TRBD1. CDR3 size: 17 residues. Looked up from germline, CDR1 is SGHAT and CDR2 is FQNNGV. The trim removed 5 bases at V and 2 bases at J, leaving 10 bases unmatched. CDR3 bases: TGTGCCAGCAGCAAGGGACAGGCGCTACTAAACACCGGGGAGCTGTTTTTT. This codes for CASSKGQALLNTGELFF.

The chain employs TRBV12-3 or TRBV12-4 and TRBJ2-5; 8 positions agree with TRBD2. The CDR3 loop spans 16 amino acids. The trim removed 7 bases at V and 1 base at J, leaving 11 bases unmatched. The CDR3, as DNA: TGTGCCAGCACCTCCCGAGCGGGGGTGTTCCAAGAGACCCAGTACTTC. Translated, it gives CASTSRAGVFQETQYF.

The chain employs TRBV29-1 and TRBJ2-7; D is uncertain. There are 13 residues in the CDR3. V lost 4 bases and J 5 bases, leaving 15 bases between the germline ends. CDR1 and CDR2 from the germline V gene are SQVTM and ANQGSEA. DNA for the CDR3: TGCAGCGTTGGACAAGGTTTAGACAACGAGCAGTACTTC. Translated, it gives CSVGQGLDNEQYF.

This clonotype appeared a few times. The chain joins TRBV12-3 or TRBV12-4 to TRBJ1-2; TRBD1 matches at 7 bases. V was pared by 2 bases and J by 4 bases, with 1 base of the junction left unmatched. The CDR3 length is 13 residues. CDR3: CASSLTGVYGYTF. The CDR3 DNA sequence: TGTGCCAGCAGTTTAACAGGGGTCTATGGCTACACCTTC.

This clonotype was observed a handful of times. The V gene is TRBV12-3 or TRBV12-4, the J gene TRBJ1-3; no clear D. The CDR3 extends over 13 amino acids. The V gene lost 4 bases and the J gene lost 5 bases, with 9 bases spanning the gap. The CDR3 is CASSSSSRNTIYF. CDR3 nucleotides: TGTGCCAGCAGTTCTTCTTCCCGAAACACCATATATTTT.

This clonotype was detected only a few times. The J gene is TRBJ1-6, the V gene TRBV20-1; TRBD1 matches at 7 bases. CDR3 size: 13 residues. In germline, CDR1 is DFQATT, CDR2 SNEGSKA (reference sequence). The CDR3 sequence: CTGKGGRDSPLHF. In nucleotides, the CDR3 is TGCACTGGAAAAGGGGGCCGGGATTCACCCCTCCACTTT.